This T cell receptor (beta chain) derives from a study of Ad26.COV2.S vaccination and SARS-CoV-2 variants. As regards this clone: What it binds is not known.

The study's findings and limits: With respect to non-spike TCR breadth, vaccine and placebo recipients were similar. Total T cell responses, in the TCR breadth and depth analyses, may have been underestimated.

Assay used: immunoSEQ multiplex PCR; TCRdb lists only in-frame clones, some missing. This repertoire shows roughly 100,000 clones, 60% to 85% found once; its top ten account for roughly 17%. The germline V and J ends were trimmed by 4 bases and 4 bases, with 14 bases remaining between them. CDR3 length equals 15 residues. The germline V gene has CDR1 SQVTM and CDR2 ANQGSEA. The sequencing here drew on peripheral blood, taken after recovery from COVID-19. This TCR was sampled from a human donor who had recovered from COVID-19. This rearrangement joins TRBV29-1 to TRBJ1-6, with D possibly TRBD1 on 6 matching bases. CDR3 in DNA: TGCAGCGTTGTATTGAACAGGGCTTATAATTCACCCCTCCACTTT. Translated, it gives CSVVLNRAYNSPLHF.